This TCR beta chain was captured by sequencing in a study of cytomegalovirus exposure and HLA in healthy donors. The PCR employed 60 Vbeta primers together with 13 Jbeta primers. Using immunoSEQ multiplex PCR, the repertoire was profiled, and TCRdb retains in-frame clones only, with some absent. The table has 130,000 or so clones, about 8.5% seen once. Material: PBMCs. The receptor comes from a man aged 40-50 years in good health and CMV-seronegative.

This CDR3 reads CASSSPSWRADEQYF. In DNA, the CDR3 is TGTGCCAGCAGCTCTCCATCGTGGAGGGCGGACGAGCAGTACTTC. The rearrangement joins TRBV7-2 to TRBJ2-7; perhaps TRBD2 as D (6 bases). The germline V gene has CDR1 SGHTA and CDR2 FQGNSA. V gave up 4 bases and J gave up 5 bases, with 18 bases separating them. The CDR3 is made up of 15 amino acids.